This T cell receptor beta chain stems from a study of regulatory T cells in long-lasting Graves disease. Study-level background: Antithyroid drugs had been given to newly diagnosed Graves' patients for under 3 months.

CDR3 length: 17 amino acids. In germline, CDR1 is SGDLS, CDR2 YYNGEE. Trimming left V 3 bases short and J 1 base short, with 16 bases between. Researchers made TCR beta libraries by using iRepertoire HTBI primers and running Arm-PCR on CDR3 regions. TCRdb re-called the multiplex PCR reads through MiXCR, storing one row per CDR3 protein. The table has about 430,000 distinct CDR3 sequences, approximately 15% seen once. General observations from the study: Under persistent disease, TRBV28, TRBJ1-2 and TRBJ2-5 were used preferentially.

Indicated time point: newly diagnosed GD, antithyroid drugs for less than 3 months. Extracted PBMC RNA gave rise to the TCR library. As for this clonotype: Antigen specificity is unknown.

In addition, the sample was reused for a study of T cells in Graves' hyperthyroidism and ophthalmopathy. That investigation notes: Blood samples included most of the expanded thyroid clonotypes exceeding 0.001.

Specimen: peripheral blood mononuclear cells (PBMCs), collected at new diagnosis, from a patient treated with antithyroid drugs. The receptor was derived from a woman between 35 and 50 years old with Graves disease. The J gene is TRBJ2-2, the V gene TRBV9, with a weak D call TRBD2 (6 bases). The CDR3 sequence: CASSEASGGKNTGELFF. The CDR3 bases are TGTGCCAGCAGCGAGGCGTCGGGCGGGAAGAACACCGGGGAGCTGTTTTTT.